This T cell receptor (beta chain) stems from a study of cytomegalovirus exposure and HLA in healthy donors. The CDR3 is 19 amino acids. V shed 3 bases and J 4 bases; nucleotides not matched to a gene: 20. Germline V lookup: CDR1 MNHEY, CDR2 SMNVEV (reference sequence). Primers for the PCR totalled 60 Vbeta and 13 Jbeta. Sequencing was performed with immunoSEQ multiplex PCR; in TCRdb, only in-frame clones are kept and a portion is missing. This specimen shows nearly 200,000 clones; the ten leading clones hold roughly 0.74%. The chain joins TRBV27 to TRBJ2-7; 8 positions match TRBD1. The sequenced sample was PBMCs. The TCR was taken from a boy between 10 and 17 years old in good health and CMV-seronegative. CDR3 in DNA: TGTGCCAGCAGTTTCCGATTTTATGCAGGGGGCGATATGAATTACGAGCAGTACTTC. Its protein is CASSFRFYAGGDMNYEQYF.